These 7 T cell receptor beta chains were sequenced from one sample in a study of regulatory T cells in long-lasting Graves disease. Time point meaning: newly diagnosed GD, antithyroid drugs for less than 3 months. Construction of the TCR library relied on RNA isolated from PBMCs. The authors built TCR beta libraries using iRepertoire HTBI primers and Arm-PCR of CDR3 regions. Each CDR3 protein gets one entry after TCRdb re-called the multiplex PCR reads with MiXCR. Among more than 350,000 distinct CDR3 sequences listed, about 16% were seen once. This sample also appeared in a second study, on T cells in Graves' hyperthyroidism and ophthalmopathy.

This specimen consisted of peripheral blood mononuclear cells (PBMCs), obtained at new diagnosis, from a patient treated with antithyroid drugs. These receptors were obtained from a woman in her 30s with Graves disease.

This clonotype was counted at least ten times. The rearrangement joins TRBV24-1 to TRBJ2-3; D is tentatively TRBD1 or TRBD2 (5 bases each). The CDR3 contains 15 residues. Trimming removed 1 base at V and 3 bases at J, with 10 bases between. CDR1 is KGHDR, CDR2 SFDVKD, per germline. For the CDR3, the DNA is TGTGCCACCAGTGATTTAGGGACCACGACAGATACGCAGTATTTT. Amino acids: CATSDLGTTTDTQYF.

Ten or more counts support this clonotype. The V and J genes are TRBV20-1 and TRBJ2-3; 8 nucleotides agree with TRBD2. Losses at the gene ends were 0 bases for V and 5 bases for J; bases not matched to a gene: 4. The CDR3 totals 14 residues. In germline, CDR1 is DFQATT, CDR2 SNEGSKA (reference sequence). The CDR3 here is CSARDPAGGDTQYF. The DNA for the CDR3 is TGCAGTGCTAGAGATCCTGCGGGGGGAGATACGCAGTATTTT.

This clonotype was seen ten or more times. The chain is built from TRBV2 and TRBJ2-1; 10 bases are a match to TRBD2. V lost 3 bases, J lost 4 bases, and 6 bases stayed unmatched. Germline CDR1 reads SNHLY; CDR2 reads FYNNEI. The CDR3 runs to 16 residues. The CDR3 bases are TGTGCCAGCAGTGACTGGGGGACTAGCGCATACAATGAGCAGTTCTTC. This translates into CASSDWGTSAYNEQFF.

This rearrangement joins TRBV27 to TRBJ1-5; tentative D call: TRBD1 (5 bases). CDR3 length equals 16 residues. CDR1 is MNHEY and CDR2 is SMNVEV in the germline V gene (reference sequence). Trimming cost V 3 bases and J 0 bases, with 12 bases left between them. CDR3 loop: CASSLWGGYSNQPQHF. The CDR3 bases are TGTGCCAGCAGTTTGTGGGGGGGTTATAGCAATCAGCCCCAGCATTTT.

The chain employs TRBV29-1 and TRBJ2-2, with TRBD2 as a possible D gene (5 bases). The length of the CDR3 is 14 residues. Trimming removed 3 bases at V and 1 base at J, with 9 bases between. Germline lookup yields CDR1 SQVTM and CDR2 ANQGSEA. Here the CDR3 DNA reads TGCAGCGTTGACTTGGCGGGGAACACCGGGGAGCTGTTTTTT. Its protein is CSVDLAGNTGELFF.

This clonotype was counted a few times. V is TRBV6-1 and J is TRBJ1-2; 9 bases match TRBD1. The CDR3 totals 16 residues. V was pared by 6 bases and J by 8 bases, with 16 bases of the junction left unmatched. Germline V gives CDR1 MNHNS, CDR2 SASEGT. CDR3 coding DNA: TGTGCCAGCAGGACCACCTCCGGGACAGGGACGGGCGGCTACACCTTC. It encodes CASRTTSGTGTGGYTF.

CDR3 coding DNA: TGTGCCAGCAGTGAGCAGGGAGGTAATTCACCCCTCCACTTT. It encodes CASSEQGGNSPLHF. The genes are TRBV2 and TRBJ1-6, with D tentatively TRBD1 (5 bases). CDR1 and CDR2 (germline): SNHLY, FYNNEI. Trimming removed 3 bases from V and 6 bases from J, with 9 bases in between. The CDR3 consists of 14 residues.